This passage covers 19 T cell receptor beta chains from one sample sequenced in a study of human T cells and chemical hapten exposure. Each CDR3 protein is one row after TCRdb ran MiXCR on the RACE reads. Of 150,000 to 200,000 distinct CDR3 sequences listed, about 22% are singletons. Time point described: patch test 1, 2 weeks after DPC sensitization. Treatment denoted: therapeutic diphenylcyclopropenone sensitization with weekly scalp DPC. The material sequenced was whole blood, taken in connection with sensitization to the hapten diphenylcyclopropenone (DPC). The receptors were gathered from a woman between 50 and 59 years old with alopecia areata. Some clones in this sample may be carry-over from other donors' samples.

In this sample, this clonotype turned up a few times. The rearrangement joins TRBV7-2 to TRBJ2-1; D gene ambiguous. The CDR3 is 15 amino acids. Trimming shortened V by 3 bases and J by 3 bases, and 12 bases separated the two germline ends. Germline CDR1 reads SGHTA; CDR2 reads FQGNSA. The CDR3 sequence: CASSFQVLNYNEQFF. CDR3 coding DNA: TGTGCCAGCAGCTTCCAAGTGCTCAACTACAATGAGCAGTTCTTC.

This clonotype has just a few counts. The rearrangement links TRBV7-9 to TRBJ2-2; the D is unclear. Germline CDR1 is SEHNR and CDR2 is FQNEAQ (reference sequence). The V and J ends lost 0 bases and 4 bases respectively, with 15 bases between them. This CDR3 spans 17 amino acids. This CDR3 is CASSLAKPGVLTGELFF. For the CDR3, the DNA is TGTGCCAGCAGCTTAGCGAAACCTGGGGTCCTCACCGGGGAGCTGTTTTTT.

The chain employs TRBV20-1 and TRBJ2-1; TRBD2 is a possible D gene (5 bases). Trimming stripped 3 bases from V and 4 bases from J, with 10 bases between. CDR1 is DFQATT, CDR2 SNEGSKA, per germline (reference sequence). The CDR3 spans 13 residues. CDR3: CSASGILYNEQFF. CDR3 DNA sequence: TGCAGTGCTAGCGGGATCCTTTACAATGAGCAGTTCTTC.

The chain employs TRBV3-1 and TRBJ2-7, with 8 bases fitting TRBD1. With 0 bases clipped from V and 7 bases from J, the junction kept 5 bases outside the gene matches. The CDR3 has 14 amino acids. Germline V CDR1 and CDR2: LGHDT, YNNKEL (reference sequence). The CDR3 loop is CASSQEDRAGEQYF. DNA of the CDR3: TGTGCCAGCAGCCAAGAGGACAGGGCCGGTGAGCAGTACTTC.

This clonotype appeared many times. The rearrangement uses TRBV23-1 and TRBJ2-2; D is perhaps TRBD2 (6 bases). TRBV23-1 counts as an open reading frame of uncertain function. The CDR3 sequence is 14 residues long. Trimming removed 4 bases at V and 5 bases at J, with 11 bases between. The CDR3 region has the DNA TGCGCCAGCAGTCCTGGGGGGAAAACCGGGGAGCTGTTTTTT. Its translation: CASSPGGKTGELFF.

J is TRBJ2-5 and V is TRBV27; D may match TRBD1 or TRBD2 (5 bases each). The CDR3 has 15 residues. Trimming removed 8 bases at V and 5 bases at J, with 21 bases between. CDR1 is MNHEY and CDR2 is SMNVEV in the germline V gene (reference sequence). CDR3 loop: CASGGYGGVGETQYF. The DNA for the CDR3 is TGTGCCAGCGGGGGATACGGAGGCGTCGGGGAGACCCAGTACTTC.

This clonotype came up many times. The chain joins TRBV6-1 to TRBJ1-2; the D is unclear. CDR1 is MNHNS and CDR2 is SASEGT in the germline V gene. Trimming cost V 2 bases and J 4 bases, with 5 bases left between them. The CDR3 contains 12 residues. CDR3 DNA: TGTGCCAGCAGTGAACAAGTCTATGGCTACACCTTC. This encodes CASSEQVYGYTF.

This clonotype showed up just a few times. V is TRBV20-1 and J is TRBJ2-1, with 13 bases identical to TRBD2. This CDR3 is 16 amino acids long. Germline CDR1 DFQATT, CDR2 SNEGSKA (reference sequence). With 0 bases clipped from V and 8 bases from J, the junction kept 7 bases outside the gene matches. CDR3 nucleotides: TGCAGTGCTAGAGATCGTAGGACTAGCGGGGGCGATGAGCAGTTCTTC. Amino acids: CSARDRRTSGGDEQFF.

CDR3 amino acids: CASSPPTGSTGELFF. DNA for the CDR3: TGTGCCAGCTCACCACCGACAGGGAGCACCGGGGAGCTGTTTTTT. The chain combines TRBV18 with TRBJ2-2, with TRBD1 matching 7 bases. The length of the CDR3 is 15 residues. The junction had 2 bases not matched to a gene; V was cut back by 0 bases and J by 4 bases. CDR1 and CDR2 (germline): KGHSH, LQKENI.

V and J are TRBV11-2 and TRBJ1-6; 10 nucleotides agree with TRBD1. Per germline, CDR1 SGHAT and CDR2 FQNNGV. The V segment lost 1 base and the J segment 8 bases; nucleotides outside the gene matches: 2. The CDR3 sequence is 15 residues long. This CDR3 is CASSLAGQGHSPLHF. The CDR3 DNA is TGTGCCAGCAGCTTAGCGGGACAGGGGCATTCACCCCTCCACTTT.

This chain connects TRBV7-3 to TRBJ2-6; tentative D call: TRBD1 (6 bases). This CDR3 is 16 amino acids long. Germline V gene lookup returns CDR1 SGHTA and CDR2 FQGTGA. V dropped 2 bases and J dropped 0 bases, with 8 bases sitting between them. The CDR3: CASSLQGPSGANVLTF. The DNA for the CDR3 is TGTGCCAGCAGCTTACAGGGGCCCTCTGGGGCCAACGTCCTGACTTTC.

This clonotype was seen only a few times. The chain joins TRBV20-1 to TRBJ1-2; D is possibly TRBD1 (5 bases). V shed 0 bases and J shed 3 bases, with 11 bases lying between them. The CDR3 contains 14 residues. The germline gives CDR1 DFQATT, CDR2 SNEGSKA (reference sequence). CDR3 DNA sequence: TGCAGTGCTAGAGAAGGTGCAGGGTACTATGGCTACACCTTC. Translated: CSAREGAGYYGYTF.

This rearrangement joins TRBV12-3 or TRBV12-4 to TRBJ2-1; TRBD2 aligns across 7 bases. This CDR3 is 13 amino acids long. J gave up 6 bases and V 5 bases, and 4 bases lay outside the gene matches. CDR3 sequence reads: CASSPSGGNEQFF. In DNA form, the CDR3 reads TGTGCCAGCAGTCCCTCGGGGGGCAATGAGCAGTTCTTC.

This chain joins TRBV5-5 and TRBJ1-1; D remains ambiguous. Germline values: CDR1 SGHKS, CDR2 YYEKEE (reference sequence). CDR3 length: 11 amino acids. The germline V and J ends were trimmed by 4 bases and 6 bases, with 7 bases remaining between them. CDR3 coding DNA: TGTGCCAGCAGCCGGACTTCTGAAGCTTTCTTT. As protein: CASSRTSEAFF.

The chain joins TRBV7-9 to TRBJ2-2; 12 bases line up with TRBD2. CDR1 and CDR2 from the germline V gene are SEHNR and FQNEAQ (reference sequence). This CDR3 is built from 21 residues. The J segment lost 3 bases and the V segment lost 1 base, leaving 15 bases of the junction unmatched. CDR3 nucleotides: TGTGCCAGCAGCTTAGTACGACTAGCGGGAGTCTTAAGGAGGGACACCGGGGAGCTGTTTTTT. Residues: CASSLVRLAGVLRRDTGELFF.

This clonotype was found a few times. This chain joins TRBV7-2 and TRBJ2-1; D is ambiguous. CDR1 and CDR2 from the germline V gene are SGHTA and FQGNSA. Trimming stripped 0 bases from V and 7 bases from J, with 10 bases between. This CDR3 region has 14 residues. The CDR3 DNA reads TGTGCCAGCAGCTTAGCGTTTGCAGAAAATGAGCAGTTCTTC. It encodes CASSLAFAENEQFF.

The chain employs TRBV28 and TRBJ2-7, with 9 bases fitting TRBD1. Trimming at V came to 6 bases and at J to 2 bases, leaving 5 bases not matched to a gene. Germline V gene sequence: CDR1 MDHEN, CDR2 SYDVKM. The CDR3 loop spans 14 amino acids. CDR3 DNA: TGTGCCAGCAGAATGGGACAGGGACCCTACGAGCAGTACTTC. It is translated as CASRMGQGPYEQYF. Full variable domain (rest looked up from reference TRBV28 and TRBJ2-7): DVKVTQSSRYLVKRTGEKVFLECVQDMDHENMFWYRQDPGLGLRLIYFSYDVKMKEKGDIPEGYSVSREKKERFSLILESASTNQTSMYLCASRMGQGPYEQYFGPGTRLTVT.

V is TRBV6-5 and J is TRBJ2-7; TRBD2 might be the D (7 bases). The V and J ends lost 6 bases and 6 bases respectively, with 21 bases between them. The V gene's germline CDR1 is MNHEY and CDR2 SVGAGI. The CDR3 runs 15 residues. The CDR3 DNA follows: TGTGCCAGCAGCCAAGGACTAGGGGGGGTCTCCGAGCAGTACTTC. Protein product: CASSQGLGGVSEQYF.

This clonotype was counted between two and nine times. The rearrangement uses TRBV12-3 or TRBV12-4 and TRBJ2-5; possible D gene TRBD2, 5 bases. The V end lost 0 bases, the J end lost 3 bases, and 17 bases lay between the germline ends. The CDR3 is 17 residues long. The CDR3 nucleotides are TGTGCCAGCAGTTTAGCTACCTGGACCCCGGGGAAAGAGACCCAGTACTTC. Its protein is CASSLATWTPGKETQYF.